This TCR beta chain came from a study of identical twins. Unique molecular identifiers were in the cDNA, with template-switch universal primer binding. TCRdb analysed the 5' RACE reads with MiXCR anew, one entry per CDR3 protein. In the table there are about 530,000 distinct CDR3 sequences, about a fifth of which are singletons. Study results and limitations: Recombination models fit unrelated individuals' TCR alpha sharing but underestimated twins'.

V gave up 5 bases and J gave up 9 bases, with 14 bases separating them. CDR3 length: 12 residues. Germline-derived CDR1 and CDR2 are DFQATT and SNEGSKA (reference sequence). Concerning this clonotype: What it binds is not known.

These records were also assigned to another study, of yellow fever vaccine responses in identical twins.

The rearrangement joins TRBV20-1 to TRBJ2-1; D uncertain. The source material was CD4+ T cells sorted from blood. The sequence came from a woman between 18 and 30 years old in good health. This CDR3 is CSAPPRVGEQFF. Written as DNA, the CDR3 is TGCAGTGCTCCCCCCCGGGTCGGTGAGCAGTTCTTC.